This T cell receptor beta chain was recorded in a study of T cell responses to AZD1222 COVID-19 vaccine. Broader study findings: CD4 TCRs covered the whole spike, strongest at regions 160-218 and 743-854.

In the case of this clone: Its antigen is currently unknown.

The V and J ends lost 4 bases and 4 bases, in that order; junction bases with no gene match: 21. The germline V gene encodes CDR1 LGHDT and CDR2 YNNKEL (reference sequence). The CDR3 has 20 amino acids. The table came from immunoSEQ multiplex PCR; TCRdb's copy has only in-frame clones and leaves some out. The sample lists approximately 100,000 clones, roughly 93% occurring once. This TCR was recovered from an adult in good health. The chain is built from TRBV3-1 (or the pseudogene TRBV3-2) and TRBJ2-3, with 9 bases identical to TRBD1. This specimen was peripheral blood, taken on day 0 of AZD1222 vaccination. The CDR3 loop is CASSREDRGQTRGSPDTQYF. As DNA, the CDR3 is TGTGCCAGCAGCCGAGAGGACAGGGGACAGACCCGAGGGAGTCCAGATACGCAGTATTTT.